Listed here is a single T cell receptor (beta chain). What it recognizes is unknown. CDR3 length: 14 residues. The V end was cut by 1 base, the J end by 4 bases, with 11 bases between. In germline, CDR1 is LNHDA, CDR2 SQIVND (reference sequence). This sample is part of a study of Ad26.COV2.S vaccination and SARS-CoV-2 variants. As for the study in general: In the study, Ad26.COV2.S was injected intramuscularly once, or twice 56 days apart. Study-wide findings and caveats: It was vaccine recipients, not placebo recipients, who had the higher spike-specific TCR breadth. TCR breadth and depth analyses may have underestimated total T cell responses.

The assay was immunoSEQ multiplex PCR, and TCRdb's table has in-frame clones only and misses some. The sample lists around 450,000 clones, 85% to 90% occurring once. The treatment here: roughly 20 received Ad26.COV2.S at low or high dose, single or two shots; roughly five received placebo; per-sample allocation not given. Sampling occurred on day 63 after the first vaccine or placebo injection. The clonotype comes from a person between 18 and 59 years old who received the Ad26.COV2.S COVID-19 vaccine or a placebo. V usage is TRBV19 and J usage is TRBJ2-7; D gene uncertain. Sequenced here: peripheral blood, sampled in a trial of Ad26.COV2.S vaccine versus placebo. The CDR3 coding sequence is TGTGCCAGTAGTATAGGCCCGTACCGGTACGAGCAGTACTTC. It specifies CASSIGPYRYEQYF.